The sample holds one count of the clone carrying this T cell receptor (beta chain). Its matching antigen is unknown. Repertoires were generated with immunoSEQ multiplex PCR, while TCRdb's copy carries only in-frame clones and drops some. Here the sample spans about 200,000 clones, around 80% being singletons. Trimming took off 8 bases at V and 2 bases at J, with 13 bases between the two ends. The CDR3 spans 13 residues. Per germline, CDR1 MDHEN and CDR2 SYDVKM. This entry comes from a study of cytomegalovirus exposure and HLA in healthy donors. Broader study findings: It was confirmed in vitro that a few of the CMV-associated chains were specific for CMV antigens. The authors listed 150 to 200 TCR beta chains as cytomegalovirus-associated.

Material: PBMCs. The gene calls are TRBV28 and TRBJ2-7, with D perhaps matching TRBD1 (5 bases). This TCR came from a woman aged 30 to 39 in good health and CMV-seronegative. The CDR3 sequence: CASGKDSPYEQYF. For the CDR3, the DNA is TGTGCCAGCGGCAAAGACAGCCCCTACGAGCAGTACTTC.